What follows is one TCR beta chain and its context. As yet, its antigen is unknown. This entry is derived from a study of T cell repertoires in cytomegalovirus infection. In TCRdb, the reads were re-called with MiXCR into one record per CDR3 protein. The sample comprises some 480,000 distinct CDR3 sequences, about 33% of which are singletons, and roughly 17% rests with the top ten. The CDR3 is 19 residues long. The V gene's germline CDR1 is SGHTA and CDR2 FQGNSA. The junction had 13 bases not matched to a gene; V was cut back by 1 base and J by 2 bases. Sequences were derived from cultured PBMCs, sampled from culture after CMV antigen stimulation. This rearrangement joins TRBV7-2 to TRBJ2-1; the match to TRBD2 covers 8 bases. The sequence was collected from a human donor in good health (CMV status not recorded). Some clones in this sample may be carry-over from other donors' samples. CDR3 loop: CASSLEGRGRTKAYNEQFF. CDR3 bases: TGTGCCAGCAGCTTAGAGGGACGCGGGAGGACAAAGGCCTACAATGAGCAGTTCTTC.